Below, 8 T cell receptor beta chains from the same sample are listed, as sequenced in a study of shared clonotypes between healthy human individuals. Naive CD8 isolation took CD45RO-negative cells positively selected for CCR7 and excluded terminally differentiated effector memory CD45RA+ cells. Produced via immunoSEQ multiplex PCR; TCRdb's table is partial and in-frame only. The repertoire holds almost 700,000 clones, with under 95% as singletons. The sample taken for sequencing was naive CD8+ T cells sorted from blood. Source of these receptors: a man younger than 40 in good health.

The gene calls are TRBV27 and TRBJ2-4, with 9 bases aligning to TRBD1. Trimming cost V 6 bases and J 4 bases; bases outside gene matches: 4. The CDR3 consists of 14 residues. Germline V gives CDR1 MNHEY, CDR2 SMNVEV (reference sequence). CDR3 nucleotides: TGTGCCAGCAGCCGCGGACAGGGGAAAAACATTCAGTACTTC. Its translation is CASSRGQGKNIQYF.

The chain is built from TRBV5-4 and TRBJ2-2; D is unresolved. This CDR3 comprises 14 residues. V was pared by 4 bases and J by 4 bases, with 11 bases between. Germline V gene lookup returns CDR1 SGHNT and CDR2 YYREEE (reference sequence). The CDR3 coding sequence is TGTGCCAGCAGCGGCGACATTTTCACCGGGGAGCTGTTTTTT. Protein: CASSGDIFTGELFF.

V and J are TRBV2 and TRBJ2-7; 10 nucleotides line up with TRBD2. The CDR3 contains 13 residues. Germline V gene data show CDR1 as SNHLY and CDR2 as FYNNEI. After removal of 9 bases from V and 2 bases from J, the junction contained 4 bases not matched to a gene. The DNA of the CDR3 is TGTGCCAGGACTAGCGGGCCAACCTACGAGCAGTACTTC. This encodes CARTSGPTYEQYF. Supplemented by reference TRBV2 and TRBJ2-7, the full variable domain reads EPEVTQTPSHQVTQMGQEVILRCVPISNHLYFYWYRQILGQKVEFLVSFYNNEISEKSEIFDDQFSVERPDGSNFTLKIRSTKLEDSAMYFCARTSGPTYEQYFGPGTRLTVT.

The rearrangement links TRBV28 to TRBJ1-5; possibly TRBD1 for D (6 bases). V was cut by 8 bases and J by 3 bases, with 14 bases left in between. This CDR3 contains 14 residues. The germline V gene has CDR1 MDHEN and CDR2 SYDVKM. The CDR3 spells CASQDRGYNQPQHF. The CDR3 nucleotides are TGTGCCAGCCAGGATAGGGGGTACAATCAGCCCCAGCATTTT.

This clone appeared a single time. The V gene is TRBV6-8, the J gene TRBJ2-2, with 15 bases aligning to TRBD2. The V and J ends lost 4 bases and 0 bases, in that order; junction bases with no gene match: 9. CDR1 and CDR2 (germline): MNHGY, SAAAGT. The CDR3 runs 20 residues. The CDR3 sequence: CASSCLGLAGGIANTGELFF. The CDR3 DNA reads TGTGCCAGCAGTTGCCTGGGACTAGCGGGAGGAATCGCGAACACCGGGGAGCTGTTTTTT.

This chain joins TRBV2 and TRBJ2-7; 10 bases agree with TRBD1. Trimming cost V 6 bases and J 1 base; bases outside gene matches: 9. The CDR3 runs to 16 residues. Germline V gene sequence: CDR1 SNHLY, CDR2 FYNNEI. The CDR3 nucleotides are TGTGCCAGCAGGAGCCTCCGGGACAGGGGATCCTACGAGCAGTACTTC. Encoded protein: CASRSLRDRGSYEQYF.

This chain links TRBV9 with TRBJ1-1, with D possibly matching TRBD1 (5 bases). V was clipped by 1 base and J by 5 bases, with 12 bases between them. The CDR3 covers 14 residues. CDR1 and CDR2 from the germline V gene are SGDLS and YYNGEE. CDR3 region: CASSVQGDLTEAFF. As DNA, the CDR3 is TGTGCCAGCAGCGTACAGGGTGATCTAACTGAAGCTTTCTTT.

Turning to this clone: One base separates it from a far larger clone, so it is likely a read error. J is TRBJ2-3 and V is TRBV6-4, with TRBD2 matching 7 bases. The CDR3 contains 15 residues. The germline V gene has CDR1 MRHNA and CDR2 SNTAGT. The CDR3 DNA sequence: TGTACCACCAGTGGTACAGCGGGATCAGCAGATACGCAGTATTTT. Amino acid sequence: CTTSGTAGSADTQYF.